These T cell receptor beta chains were read from a single sample in a study of blood T cell repertoires in COVID-19. Assay: immunoSEQ multiplex PCR; the TCRdb copy retains only in-frame clones and omits some. The sample has about 120,000 clones, more than 80% seen once. The specimen sequenced was peripheral blood. These receptors all stem from a man in his 70s with active or convalescent COVID-19. CDR3s include the opening cysteine and the closing phenylalanine or tryptophan. Each record gives: D gene, clone size, J gene, V gene, CDR3 protein, CDR3 DNA. The D gene is left open where the match is weak. Clone size appears in some rows only: once, few, many, or a class for an expanded clone.

>NA|NA|TRBJ1-5|TRBV5-6
CASSSELGGGQPQHF
TGTGCCAGCAGCTCGGAGTTGGGGGGAGGGCAGCCCCAGCATTTT
>NA|NA|TRBJ1-3|TRBV27
CARQGHVSGNTIYF
TGTGCCAGGCAGGGACACGTCTCTGGAAACACCATATATTTT
>NA|NA|TRBJ2-7|TRBV27
CASRQGLFYEQYF
TGTGCCAGCAGACAGGGACTATTCTACGAGCAGTACTTC
>NA|NA|TRBJ1-1|TRBV28
CASSPTPGGSTEAFF
TGTGCCAGCAGCCCAACCCCAGGAGGAAGTACTGAAGCTTTCTTT
>TRBD2|NA|TRBJ2-5|TRBV4-1
CASSQNSGRGETQYF
TGCGCCAGCAGCCAGAATAGCGGGAGGGGGGAGACCCAGTACTTC
>NA|once|TRBJ1-1|TRBV6-1
CASSEGQINTEAFF
TGTGCCAGCAGTGAAGGGCAGATTAACACTGAAGCTTTCTTT
>TRBD2|few|TRBJ2-5|TRBV7-2
CASSLVASGETQYF
TGTGCCAGCAGCTTAGTTGCTAGCGGAGAGACCCAGTACTTC
>NA|NA|TRBJ2-7|TRBV28
CASSISSDSYEQYF
TGTGCCAGCAGTATATCGAGTGATTCCTACGAGCAGTACTTC
>NA|NA|TRBJ1-5|TRBV28
CASTTDQPQHF
TGTGCCAGCACTACGGATCAGCCCCAGCATTTT
>TRBD2|NA|TRBJ2-1|TRBV27
CASSLETSRSEQFF
TGTGCCAGCAGTTTAGAGACTAGCAGGTCTGAGCAGTTCTTC
>TRBD2|NA|TRBJ2-5|TRBV28
CASSTAGGEETQYF
TGTGCCAGCAGCACAGCGGGAGGGGAAGAGACCCAGTACTTC
>NA|NA|TRBJ2-3|TRBV5-8
CASSLGIAVGTDTQYF
TGTGCCAGCAGCTTGGGAATAGCGGTCGGGACAGATACGCAGTATTTT
>NA|NA|TRBJ2-6|TRBV20-1
CSASWGGGANVLTF
TGCAGTGCTAGTTGGGGAGGAGGAGCCAACGTCCTGACTTTC
>NA|once|TRBJ2-3|TRBV29-1
CSVRSTDTQYF
TGCAGCGTGCGAAGCACAGATACGCAGTATTTT
>TRBD1|NA|TRBJ1-5|TRBV19
CASSTSSGITGGNQPQHF
TGTGCCAGTAGCACGTCCTCGGGGATTACAGGGGGCAATCAGCCCCAGCATTTT
>NA|NA|TRBJ2-1|TRBV29-1
CSVAGTNNNEQFF
TGCAGCGTTGCGGGAACTAACAACAATGAGCAGTTCTTC
>TRBD1|once|TRBJ1-5|TRBV28
CASSPGTGGVQPQHF
TGTGCCAGCAGTCCCGGGACAGGGGGTGTTCAGCCCCAGCATTTT
>TRBD2|NA|TRBJ2-3|TRBV5-1
CASSPSGTSGSSTDTQYF
TGCGCCAGCAGCCCCTCCGGGACTAGCGGGAGCAGCACAGATACGCAGTATTTT
>NA|NA|TRBJ1-4|TRBV25-1
CGTGTSAHNEKLFF
TGTGGCACCGGGACAAGTGCCCATAATGAAAAACTGTTTTTT
>NA|NA|TRBJ1-3|TRBV6-5
CASSYTVLPTGNTIYF
TGTGCCAGCAGTTACACTGTTCTCCCCACTGGAAACACCATATATTTT
>TRBD1|NA|TRBJ2-5|TRBV5-1
CASSLTGVQETQYF
TGCGCCAGCAGCTTAACAGGGGTACAAGAGACCCAGTACTTC
>NA|NA|TRBJ1-6|TRBV28
CASSLPGGGGSPLHF
TGTGCCAGCAGCCTCCCGGGGGGAGGAGGTTCACCCCTCCACTTT
>NA|NA|TRBJ2-3|TRBV19
CASSIAEADTQYF
TGTGCCAGTAGTATAGCGGAGGCAGATACGCAGTATTTT
>NA|NA|TRBJ2-2|TRBV30
CAWSGLVRTGELFF
TGTGCCTGGAGTGGACTAGTTCGAACCGGGGAGCTGTTTTTT
>NA|NA|TRBJ1-5|TRBV6-1
CASSDLIDQPQHF
TGTGCCAGCAGTGACCTAATTGATCAGCCCCAGCATTTT
>NA|NA|TRBJ2-1|TRBV5-4
CASSLANVRGDPNEQFF
TGTGCCAGCAGCTTGGCCAATGTCAGGGGAGACCCAAATGAGCAGTTCTTC
>TRBD2|NA|TRBJ2-5|TRBV10-3
CAISESTGLSTASGIQTQYF
TGTGCCATCAGTGAGTCGACCGGCCTGTCTACGGCTAGCGGGATACAGACCCAGTACTTC
>NA|NA|TRBJ2-7|TRBV2
CASRDFPAYEQYF
TGTGCCAGCAGGGACTTCCCAGCCTACGAGCAGTACTTC
>NA|NA|TRBJ1-2|TRBV29-1
CSVTGNLYGYTF
TGCAGCGTCACAGGGAACCTCTATGGCTACACCTTC
>TRBD2|NA|TRBJ2-5|TRBV5-6
CASSTQRERREETQYF
TGTGCCAGCAGCACCCAGCGGGAGCGACGAGAAGAGACCCAGTACTTC
>NA|NA|TRBJ2-5|TRBV29-1
CSVEGSQGWETQYF
TGCAGCGTTGAAGGGAGTCAGGGGTGGGAGACCCAGTACTTC
>NA|NA|TRBJ2-7|TRBV28
CASSLRTPSYEQYF
TGTGCCAGCAGTTTAAGGACTCCCTCCTACGAGCAGTACTTC
>NA|NA|TRBJ1-1|TRBV12-3/TRBV12-4
CASSLAGTAEAFF
TGTGCCAGCAGTTTAGCGGGCACTGCAGAAGCTTTCTTT
>TRBD1|NA|TRBJ1-4|TRBV3-1/TRBV3-2
CASSQGAGQHEKLFF
TGTGCCAGCAGCCAAGGGGCGGGACAGCATGAAAAACTGTTTTTT
>NA|NA|TRBJ1-4|TRBV29-1
CSVELNEKLFF
TGCAGCGTGGAGCTTAATGAAAAACTGTTTTTT
>NA|NA|TRBJ1-2|TRBV3-1/TRBV3-2
CASSQEAQGLGYTF
TGTGCCAGCAGCCAAGAAGCACAGGGCCTCGGCTACACCTTC
>NA|NA|TRBJ2-2|TRBV7-9
CASSSLASFGTGELFF
TGTGCCAGCAGCTCCTTAGCCTCATTTGGCACCGGGGAGCTGTTTTTT
>NA|NA|TRBJ2-3|TRBV6-6
CASAGDTDTQYF
TGTGCCAGCGCCGGGGACACAGATACGCAGTATTTT
>TRBD2|NA|TRBJ2-6|TRBV3-1/TRBV3-2
CASSPAAGVTGANVLTF
TGTGCCAGCAGCCCCGCGGCGGGAGTAACAGGGGCCAACGTCCTGACTTTC
>TRBD1|NA|TRBJ1-6|TRBV27
CASSSQGASNNSPLHF
TGTGCCAGCAGTTCACAGGGGGCCTCTAATAATTCACCCCTCCACTTT
>TRBD2|NA|TRBJ2-3|TRBV5-5
CASSPTGTSGRTSTDTQYF
TGTGCCAGCAGCCCCACCGGGACTAGCGGGAGGACTAGCACAGATACGCAGTATTTT
>TRBD1|NA|TRBJ2-7|TRBV28
CASSGSRDRGNYEQYF
TGTGCCAGCAGTGGGAGCCGGGACAGGGGGAACTACGAGCAGTACTTC
>NA|once|TRBJ2-7|TRBV3-1/TRBV3-2
CASSHAREQYF
TGTGCCAGCAGCCATGCGAGAGAGCAGTACTTC
>TRBD1|NA|TRBJ2-3|TRBV5-8
CASSPGTESSTDTQYF
TGTGCCAGCAGTCCCGGGACAGAGTCTAGCACAGATACGCAGTATTTT
>NA|NA|TRBJ2-5|TRBV4-2
CASSQVRGETQYF
TGTGCCAGCAGCCAAGTCCGGGGTGAGACCCAGTACTTC
>NA|NA|TRBJ2-1|TRBV5-4
CASSPGRGAAYNEQFF
TGTGCCAGCAGCCCCGGACGGGGGGCCGCCTACAATGAGCAGTTCTTC
>NA|NA|TRBJ1-1|TRBV16
CASSQTRVKGTEAFF
TGTGCCAGCAGCCAGACCAGGGTTAAGGGTACTGAAGCTTTCTTT
>TRBD2|NA|TRBJ2-7|TRBV5-1
CASSLRTSGPYEQYF
TGCGCCAGCAGCCTACGGACTAGCGGACCCTACGAGCAGTACTTC
>NA|NA|TRBJ2-3|TRBV10-2
CASSHPQADTQYF
TGCGCCAGCAGCCACCCCCAGGCAGATACGCAGTATTTT
>NA|NA|TRBJ2-3|TRBV27
CASSPSTDTQYF
TGTGCCAGCAGTCCAAGCACAGATACGCAGTATTTT
>TRBD2|NA|TRBJ2-7|TRBV27
CATRSGGGLGVYEQYF
TGTGCAACTCGGTCGGGTGGGGGACTAGGGGTCTACGAGCAGTACTTC
>NA|NA|TRBJ1-2|TRBV5-4
CASSADRANYGYTF
TGTGCCAGCAGCGCCGACAGAGCTAACTATGGCTACACCTTC
>NA|few|TRBJ2-7|TRBV28
CASSLSDSGTYEQYF
TGTGCCAGCAGTTTATCGGACAGTGGTACCTACGAGCAGTACTTC
>NA|few|TRBJ2-1|TRBV30
CAWSVSGNEQFF
TGTGCCTGGAGTGTATCGGGAAATGAGCAGTTCTTC
>NA|NA|TRBJ2-1|TRBV19
CASSIPGGERNEQFF
TGTGCCAGTAGTATCCCCGGCGGAGAACGGAATGAGCAGTTCTTC